This T cell receptor (beta chain) came from a study of cytotoxic CD8 clonotypes in ibrutinib-treated CLL (dated by TCRdb to 2020 to 2022). Some background on the complete study: The cohort was composed of under 12 relapsed/refractory and about 16 treatment-naive patients; IGHV unmutated status was identified in roughly 17 patients. An average of approximately 260,000 productive templates and 80,000 to 100,000 productive rearrangements was obtained per sample. Cryopreserved peripheral blood mononuclear cells were collected at three points: before therapy, at response, and at either sustained remission or disease progression. Of the approximately 86 people in the trial, about two dozen had longitudinal samples available. Partial responses were observed in some 24 patients and complete responses in 2; after a median follow-up of 68 months, remission was maintained in roughly 15 patients and progression was observed in approximately 12. All remission and progressive disease samples were collected while patients were still receiving ibrutinib. Response samples were taken after a median of approximately a year on treatment, ranging from about 6 to 40 months. Points the paper makes about the study in general: Lymph node repertoires were not examined, and the timing of sampling was not matched between patients in sustained remission and those whose disease progressed. Baseline clonality was found to be higher than that of age-matched healthy donors and was strongly correlated with circulating CD8+ T-cell counts. Public clonotypes were rare and either contracted or stayed stable during treatment, and the rise in clonality at ibrutinib response reflected the expansion of private clonotypes. An increase in clonality was observed at ibrutinib response, with clonality remaining stable during sustained remission and falling back toward baseline at progression.

A MiSeq instrument was used for deep resolution sequencing, which targeted depths ranging from 1 in 1 million up to 1 in 200,000 T cells, with coverage averaging 10x for each clonotype. TCR beta libraries were generated with the immunoSEQ hsTCRB Kit. Concerning the study's data processing: The data were analyzed with ImmunoSEQ Analyzer and ImmunoSEQ Data Assistant, and V, D and J gene assignments followed IMGT definitions. Clonality, which ranges from 0 to 1, was calculated as one minus the normalized Shannon entropy of productive rearrangement frequencies. Only overrepresented clonotypes making up at least 0.05% of the repertoire of each patient were included in the public clonotype analysis. About a dozen age-matched healthy donor repertoires from immuneACCESS served as clonality controls. The immuneACCESS repertoire file appears here via TCRdb, limited to in-frame rearrangements. These files lack a portion of the clones; in checked studies, under half of the deficit traces to unresolved V genes, and the cause of the others is not known. The DNA was the basis for D and trimming; V, J and clone size are from that table. In all, the sample holds 50,000 or so clones, and less than 85% of those were seen once. The ten largest clones represent about a fifth of the sample.

In regard to this clone: The antigen this receptor binds is unknown. No base quality information exists; no much larger clone differs at one position.

The time point label corresponds to: roughly 2 years on ibrutinib. For TCR beta library preparation, approximately 2 micrograms of genomic DNA was extracted from cryopreserved PBMCs. High-throughput TCR beta sequencing was performed on longitudinal blood samples from CLL patients receiving ibrutinib monotherapy. The patients were enrolled in a single-center, open-label phase 2 trial of ibrutinib monotherapy. The CDR3 holds 17 amino acids from the cysteine to the phenylalanine. The DNA shown is the 51-base CDR3, in frame from base 1. V and J are truncated by 1 base and 3 bases respectively, leaving an intervening sequence of 19 bases. The germline V gene specifies SGHAT as CDR1 and FQNNGV as CDR2.

This receptor was obtained from a human donor with chronic lymphocytic leukemia. Recombination joined TRBV11-2 with TRBJ2-7, with the D gene not confidently named. The input for sequencing was PBMCs, taken after 24 months of ibrutinib treatment. Here the CDR3 is given as CASSLGPLRGNFYEQYF. The DNA reads as follows: TGTGCCAGCAGCTTAGGCCCTCTTCGTGGAAACTTCTACGAGCAGTACTTC.